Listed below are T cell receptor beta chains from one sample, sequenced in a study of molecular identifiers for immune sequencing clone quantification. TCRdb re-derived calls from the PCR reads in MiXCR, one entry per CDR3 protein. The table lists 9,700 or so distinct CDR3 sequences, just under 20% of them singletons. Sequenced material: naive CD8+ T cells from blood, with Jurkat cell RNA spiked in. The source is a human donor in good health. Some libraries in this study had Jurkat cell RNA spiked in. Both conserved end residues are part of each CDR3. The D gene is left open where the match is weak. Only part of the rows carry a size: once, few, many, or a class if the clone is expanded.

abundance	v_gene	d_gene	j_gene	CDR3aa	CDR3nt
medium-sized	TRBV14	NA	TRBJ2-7	CASSQGHRSYEQYF	TGTGCCAGCAGCCAAGGGCACCGGTCCTACGAGCAGTACTTC
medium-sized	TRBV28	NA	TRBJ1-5	CASSLDTGTPSNQPQHF	TGTGCCAGCAGTTTAGACACCGGGACGCCGAGCAATCAGCCCCAGCATTTT
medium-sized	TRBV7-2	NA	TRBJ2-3	CASSLIGGASDTQYF	TGTGCCAGCAGCTTAATCGGTGGGGCGTCAGATACGCAGTATTTT
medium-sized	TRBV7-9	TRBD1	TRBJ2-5	CASSSWTGEEETQYF	TGTGCCAGCAGCTCCTGGACAGGGGAGGAAGAGACCCAGTACTTC
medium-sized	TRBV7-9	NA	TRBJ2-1	CASSIRLSEYNEQFF	TGTGCCAGCAGCATTCGACTTAGCGAGTACAATGAGCAGTTCTTC
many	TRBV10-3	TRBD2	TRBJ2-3	CAISNSGSTDTQYF	TGTGCCATCAGTAATAGCGGGAGCACAGATACGCAGTATTTT
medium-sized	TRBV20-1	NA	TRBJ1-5	CSARGPSILNQPQHF	TGCAGTGCGAGGGGACCGAGCATCCTCAATCAGCCCCAGCATTTT
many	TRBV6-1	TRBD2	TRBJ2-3	CASSEWFSGTTDTQYF	TGTGCCAGCAGTGAATGGTTCAGCGGGACCACAGATACGCAGTATTTT
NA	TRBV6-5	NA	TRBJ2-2	CASSQTRVVGELFF	TGTGCCAGCAGCCAAACAAGAGTCGTCGGGGAGCTGTTTTTT
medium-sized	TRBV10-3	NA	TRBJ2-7	CAISESGGPSYEQYF	TGTGCCATCAGTGAGTCGGGGGGGCCCTCCTACGAGCAGTACTTC
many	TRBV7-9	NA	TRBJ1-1	CASSFGQGGTNTEAFF	TGTGCCAGCAGCTTCGGGCAGGGAGGGACGAACACTGAAGCTTTCTTT
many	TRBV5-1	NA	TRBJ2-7	CASSFPPEQYF	TGCGCCAGCAGCTTCCCTCCGGAGCAGTACTTC
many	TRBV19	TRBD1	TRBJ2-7	CASSTGTGLNPTHYEQYF	TGTGCCAGTAGTACCGGGACAGGCCTCAATCCGACCCACTACGAGCAGTACTTC
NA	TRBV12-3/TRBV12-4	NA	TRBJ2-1	CASSIVNEPFF	TGTGCCAGCAGCATCGTCAATGAGCCGTTCTTC
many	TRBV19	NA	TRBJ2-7	CASSRTANPYEQYF	TGTGCCAGTAGCAGGACAGCTAATCCCTACGAGCAGTACTTC
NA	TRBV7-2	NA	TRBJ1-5	CASSLDGSGIGNQPQHF	TGTGCCAGCAGCTTAGATGGGTCAGGAATTGGCAATCAGCCCCAGCATTTT
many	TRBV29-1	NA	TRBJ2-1	CSVEAGLYNEQFF	TGCAGCGTTGAAGCGGGGCTTTACAATGAGCAGTTCTTC
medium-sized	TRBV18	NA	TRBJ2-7	CASSPRDNSYEQYF	TGTGCCAGCTCACCCCGGGACAACTCCTACGAGCAGTACTTC
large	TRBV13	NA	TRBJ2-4	CASSLEARGPKNIQYF	TGTGCCAGCAGCTTAGAAGCAAGGGGCCCCAAAAACATTCAGTACTTC
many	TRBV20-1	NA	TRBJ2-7	CSARAHEQYF	TGCAGTGCTAGGGCCCACGAGCAGTACTTC
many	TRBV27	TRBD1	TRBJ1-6	CASSLVGQGSSPLHF	TGTGCCAGCAGTTTAGTGGGACAGGGTAGTTCACCCCTCCACTTT
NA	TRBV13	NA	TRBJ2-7	CAGSLFKPGGYGQYF	TGTGCCGGCAGCTTATTTAAACCCGGCGGCTACGGGCAGTACTTC
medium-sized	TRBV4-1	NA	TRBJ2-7	CASSQEPTTTAAYYEQYF	TGCGCCAGCAGCCAAGAACCCACCACTACAGCGGCCTACTACGAGCAGTACTTC
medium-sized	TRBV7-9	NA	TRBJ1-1	CASSSSLGILEAFF	TGTGCCAGCAGCTCCAGCTTAGGGATTCTTGAAGCTTTCTTT
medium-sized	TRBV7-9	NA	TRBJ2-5	CASSNRDAPGTQYF	TGTGCCAGCAGCAACCGGGACGCCCCAGGGACCCAGTACTTC
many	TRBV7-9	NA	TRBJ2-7	CASSPTGFSYEQYF	TGTGCCAGCAGCCCAACGGGGTTCTCCTACGAGCAGTACTTC
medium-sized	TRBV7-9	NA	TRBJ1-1	CASSLRGRAEHTEAFF	TGTGCCAGCAGCTTAAGAGGCCGGGCCGAACACACTGAAGCTTTCTTT
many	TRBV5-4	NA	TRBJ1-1	CASSGPEGTEAFF	TGTGCCAGCAGCGGACCGGAGGGGACTGAAGCTTTCTTT
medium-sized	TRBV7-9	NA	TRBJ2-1	CASSLRDISYNEQFF	TGTGCCAGCAGCTTACGGGACATCTCCTACAATGAGCAGTTCTTC
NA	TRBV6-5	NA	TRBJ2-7	CASRTSTGLGYEQHF	TGTGCCAGCAGGACAAGCACAGGGCTGGGATACGAGCAGCACTTC
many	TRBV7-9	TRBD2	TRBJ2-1	CASSPAGGRSDEQFF	TGTGCCAGCAGCCCAGCGGGAGGGAGGTCGGATGAGCAGTTCTTC
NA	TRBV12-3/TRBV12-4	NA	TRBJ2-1	CASCRDNEQFF	TGTGCCTCTTGCCGGGACAATGAGCAGTTCTTC
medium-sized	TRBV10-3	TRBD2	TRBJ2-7	CATSELAIDVYEQYF	TGTGCCACCTCGGAACTAGCGATCGACGTCTACGAGCAGTACTTC
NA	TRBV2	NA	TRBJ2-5	CASSPAGTSLKTQYF	TGTGCCAGCAGTCCCGCAGGGACGAGCCTCAAGACCCAGTACTTC
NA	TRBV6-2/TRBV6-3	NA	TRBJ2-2	CASSYLGSRELLF	TGTGCCAGCAGTTACTTGGGGTCCAGGGAGCTGCTTTTT
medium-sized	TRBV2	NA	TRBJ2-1	CASRARLGLEQFF	TGTGCCAGCAGAGCACGACTAGGACTTGAGCAGTTCTTC
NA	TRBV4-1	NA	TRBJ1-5	CASSPTLNQPQHF	TGCGCCAGCAGTCCAACCCTTAATCAGCCCCAGCATTTT
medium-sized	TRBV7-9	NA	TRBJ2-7	CASSLGSYEQYF	TGTGCCAGCAGCTTAGGGTCCTACGAGCAGTACTTC
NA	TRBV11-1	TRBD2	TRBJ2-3	CASSPRAGVGADTRYF	TGTGCCAGCAGCCCCCGGGCGGGAGTGGGAGCAGATACGCGGTATTTT
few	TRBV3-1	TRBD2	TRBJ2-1	CASSQRGTSGGGQFF	TGTGCCAGCAGCCAACGGGGGACTAGCGGCGGGGGGCAGTTCTTC
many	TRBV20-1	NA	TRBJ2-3	CSARDSDNTDTQYF	TGCAGTGCTAGAGACTCTGACAACACAGATACGCAGTATTTT
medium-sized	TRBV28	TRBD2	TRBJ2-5	CASSLERGGGGTQYF	TGTGCCAGCAGTTTAGAGCGTGGTGGCGGGGGGACCCAGTACTTC
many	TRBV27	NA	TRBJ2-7	CASRLGGPRGRYEQYF	TGTGCCAGCAGGTTAGGCGGGCCACGGGGCAGATACGAGCAGTACTTC
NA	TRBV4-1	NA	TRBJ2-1	CASSQDRNEQFF	TGCGCCAGCAGCCAAGATCGAAATGAGCAGTTCTTC
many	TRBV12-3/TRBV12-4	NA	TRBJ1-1	CASSPAGVEAFF	TGTGCCAGCAGTCCGGCGGGGGTTGAAGCTTTCTTT
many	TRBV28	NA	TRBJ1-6	CASEAANNSPLHF	TGTGCCAGCGAAGCAGCTAATAATTCACCCCTCCACTTT
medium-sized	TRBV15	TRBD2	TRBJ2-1	CATVLRLAGGPPYNEQFF	TGTGCCACCGTATTACGGCTGGCGGGAGGACCACCTTACAATGAGCAGTTCTTC
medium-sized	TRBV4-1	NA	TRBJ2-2	CASSTFANTGELFF	TGCGCCAGCAGTACCTTCGCGAACACCGGGGAGCTGTTTTTT
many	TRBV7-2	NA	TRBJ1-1	CASSLITDGVAFF	TGTGCCAGCAGCTTAATTACTGACGGGGTGGCTTTCTTT
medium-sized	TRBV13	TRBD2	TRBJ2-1	CASSPRYASGPYNEQFF	TGTGCCAGCAGCCCTCGCTATGCTAGCGGTCCCTACAATGAGCAGTTCTTC
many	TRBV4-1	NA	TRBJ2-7	CASSQGHVRGEQYF	TGCGCCAGCAGCCAAGGGCATGTCCGGGGCGAGCAGTACTTC
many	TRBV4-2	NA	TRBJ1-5	CASSIYRGNQPQHF	TGTGCCAGTTCCATTTACCGTGGCAATCAGCCCCAGCATTTT
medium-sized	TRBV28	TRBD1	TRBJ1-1	CATTPQGSLVLSAFF	TGTGCCACCACTCCACAGGGGTCTCTTGTATTGTCAGCTTTCTTT
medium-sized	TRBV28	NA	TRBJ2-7	CASSNTYEQYF	TGTGCCAGCAGTAATACCTACGAGCAGTACTTC
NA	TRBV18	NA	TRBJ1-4	CASSSMGEKLFF	TGTGCCAGCTCATCCATGGGTGAAAAACTGTTTTTT
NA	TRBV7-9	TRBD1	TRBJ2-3	CASSLERGQGFTDTQYF	TGTGCCAGCAGCTTAGAGCGCGGACAGGGGTTCACAGATACGCAGTATTTT
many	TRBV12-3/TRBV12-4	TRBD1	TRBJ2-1	CASGQGLNNEQFF	TGTGCCAGCGGACAGGGCCTTAACAATGAGCAGTTCTTC